This TCR beta chain derives from a study of blood T cell repertoires in COVID-19. Profiling relied on immunoSEQ multiplex PCR, and the TCRdb table lists in-frame clones only, not all of them. The data contain about 70,000 clones, 75% to 90% of them singletons. Trimming removed 3 bases from V and 2 bases from J; junction bases left unmatched: 20. Germline CDR1 KGHSH, CDR2 LQKENI. The CDR3 has 21 residues. Sequenced sample: peripheral blood. The chain is built from TRBV18 and TRBJ2-5; 11 bases are a match to TRBD2. The source is an elderly man with acute or convalescent COVID-19. The CDR3 sequence is CASSPRLLSNPGTSGQETQYF. As DNA, the CDR3 is TGTGCCAGCTCACCTCGGCTTCTCAGCAATCCCGGGACTAGCGGTCAAGAGACCCAGTACTTC.